In its sample, the clone carrying this TCR beta chain was seen once. The protocol was immunoSEQ multiplex PCR, while the TCRdb copy is restricted to in-frame clones and leaves out a portion. Counted here are tens of thousands of clones, 70% to 90% occurring once; the ten biggest clones make up around 0.7%. The sample is drawn from a study of OX40 agonist ivuxolimab in advanced cancers. Germline V lookup: CDR1 MNHNS, CDR2 SASEGT. The CDR3 consists of 14 residues. V lost 10 bases, J lost 0 bases, and 8 bases stayed unmatched. Sequencing used CD4+ or CD8+ T cells sorted from blood, obtained in a trial of the OX40 agonist ivuxolimab. The source is an adult with an advanced solid tumor such as melanoma, head and neck, liver or kidney cancer. The genes are TRBV6-1 and TRBJ1-1; 7 bases fit TRBD1. The CDR3 spells CATENRGMNTEAFF. CDR3 bases: TGTGCCACCGAAAACAGGGGCATGAACACTGAAGCTTTCTTT.